This is a list of T cell receptor beta chains from one sample in a study of blood T cell repertoires in COVID-19. Assay used: immunoSEQ multiplex PCR; TCRdb lists only in-frame clones, some missing. The sample shows 290,000 or so clones, approximately 89% of them seen only once. Sequenced input: PBMCs or T cells enriched from blood (not recorded which). The source of these receptors is a woman aged 18-35 years who had recovered from COVID-19. Both conserved end residues are part of each CDR3. The D gene is left open where the match is weak. A row's size may be missing; if present it is once, few, many or a size class.

TRBJ2-3 | TRBD1 | once | TRBV6-5 | CASSSAPGDREDTQYF | TGTGCCAGCAGTTCCGCTCCTGGGGACAGGGAAGATACGCAGTATTTT
TRBJ2-7 | TRBD1 | many | TRBV6-2/TRBV6-3 | CASSQGAEAYEQYF | TGTGCCAGCAGTCAGGGGGCTGAAGCCTACGAGCAGTACTTC
TRBJ1-2 | NA | NA | TRBV9 | CASSVGGHYGYTF | TGTGCCAGCAGCGTTGGTGGGCACTATGGCTACACCTTC
TRBJ1-1 | NA | NA | TRBV9 | CASSVSPRGANTEAFF | TGTGCCAGCAGCGTCAGCCCACGGGGGGCGAACACTGAAGCTTTCTTT
TRBJ2-5 | NA | NA | TRBV5-1 | CASSLQPQETQYF | TGCGCCAGCAGCTTACAACCCCAAGAGACCCAGTACTTC
TRBJ1-2 | NA | NA | TRBV19 | CASSVGDRTSGYTF | TGTGCCAGTAGTGTGGGAGACAGGACGTCTGGCTACACCTTC
TRBJ1-2 | TRBD1 | NA | TRBV7-9 | CASSFDRADYGYTF | TGTGCCAGCAGCTTTGACAGGGCGGACTATGGCTACACCTTC
TRBJ1-3 | NA | NA | TRBV11-2 | CASSFTGSGNTIYF | TGTGCCAGCAGCTTTACAGGGTCTGGAAACACCATATATTTT
TRBJ1-2 | NA | NA | TRBV11-2 | CASSLEAVWRNYGYTF | TGTGCCAGCAGCTTAGAGGCCGTCTGGAGGAACTATGGCTACACCTTC
TRBJ2-3 | NA | NA | TRBV27 | CASSSDSLSITDTQYF | TGTGCCAGCAGTTCTGATAGCCTGTCAATCACAGATACGCAGTATTTT
TRBJ1-5 | NA | NA | TRBV15 | CATSRDGESNQPQHF | TGTGCCACCAGCAGAGATGGAGAGAGCAATCAGCCCCAGCATTTT
TRBJ2-3 | TRBD2 | NA | TRBV28 | CATGLAGGTPGGTDTQYF | TGTGCCACCGGACTAGCGGGGGGGACCCCAGGCGGCACAGATACGCAGTATTTT
TRBJ2-1 | NA | NA | TRBV7-8 | CASHPGVSSYNEQFF | TGTGCCAGCCACCCGGGGGTGAGCTCCTACAATGAGCAGTTCTTC
TRBJ2-1 | TRBD2 | NA | TRBV19 | CASSIQLAGGYEQFF | TGTGCCAGTAGTATCCAACTAGCGGGAGGCTATGAGCAGTTCTTC
TRBJ2-7 | NA | NA | TRBV7-2 | CASSLVSGPTLYEQYF | TGTGCCAGCAGCTTAGTTAGCGGTCCGACCCTCTACGAGCAGTACTTC
TRBJ2-1 | TRBD2 | once | TRBV5-1 | CASRTDGGGVDEQFF | TGCGCCAGCAGAACGGATGGCGGGGGGGTCGATGAGCAGTTCTTC
TRBJ2-7 | TRBD1 | NA | TRBV3-1/TRBV3-2 | CASSQRDRRLPRSSYEQYF | TGTGCCAGCAGCCAACGGGACAGAAGGCTTCCTCGGAGCTCCTACGAGCAGTACTTC
TRBJ1-1 | NA | once | TRBV28 | CASSPPREAFF | TGTGCCAGCAGTCCCCCCCGGGAAGCTTTCTTT